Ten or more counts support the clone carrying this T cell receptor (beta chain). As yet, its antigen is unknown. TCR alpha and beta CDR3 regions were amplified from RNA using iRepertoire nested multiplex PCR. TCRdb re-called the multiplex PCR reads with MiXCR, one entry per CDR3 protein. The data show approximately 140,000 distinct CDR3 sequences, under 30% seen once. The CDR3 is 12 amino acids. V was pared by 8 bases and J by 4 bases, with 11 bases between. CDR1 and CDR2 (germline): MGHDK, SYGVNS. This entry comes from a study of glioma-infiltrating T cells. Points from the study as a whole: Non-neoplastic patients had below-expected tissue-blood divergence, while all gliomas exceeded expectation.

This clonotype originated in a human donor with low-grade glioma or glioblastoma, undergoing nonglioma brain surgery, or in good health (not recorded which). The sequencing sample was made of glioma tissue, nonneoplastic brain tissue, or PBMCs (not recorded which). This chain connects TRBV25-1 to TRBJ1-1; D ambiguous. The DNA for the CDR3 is TGTGCCAGCGGAACAGTGAGCACTGAAGCTTTCTTT. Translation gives CASGTVSTEAFF.